The sequence of this TCR beta chain was determined in a study of T cell responses to AZD1222 COVID-19 vaccine. Whole-study findings and limits: Spike-spanning, vaccine-associated CD4 TCRs were dominant at 160-218 and 743-854. In a largely white British group with more females than males, clonal diversity was possibly underestimated. Repertoires were obtained solely post-peak T cell response. Targeting of unmutated variant regions was reportedly seen in nearly half of spike-specific TCRs.

Deletions cut 6 bases from V and 6 bases from J, with 12 bases between. The length of the CDR3 is 13 residues. As regards this clone: Antigen unknown.

TCRdb's copy holds only in-frame clones and misses some; the assay was immunoSEQ multiplex PCR. This table has approximately 120,000 clones, about 89% appearing once. This material consisted of peripheral blood, taken on day 0 of AZD1222 vaccination. The sequence derives from an adult in good health. J is TRBJ1-5 and V is TRBV12-3 or TRBV12-4, with D perhaps TRBD1 (5 bases). The CDR3: CASSSGAVQPQHF. In nucleotides, the CDR3 is TGTGCCAGCAGCTCCGGGGCCGTTCAGCCCCAGCATTTT.